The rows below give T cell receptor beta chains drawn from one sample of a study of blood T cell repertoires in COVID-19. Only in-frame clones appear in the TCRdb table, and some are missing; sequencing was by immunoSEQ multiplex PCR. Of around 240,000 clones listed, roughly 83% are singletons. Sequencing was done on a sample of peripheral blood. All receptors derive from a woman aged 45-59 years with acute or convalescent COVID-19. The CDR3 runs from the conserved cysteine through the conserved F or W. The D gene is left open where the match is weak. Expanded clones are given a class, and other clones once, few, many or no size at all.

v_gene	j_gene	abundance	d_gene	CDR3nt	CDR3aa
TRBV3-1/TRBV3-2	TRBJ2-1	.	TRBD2	TGTGCCAGCAGCCCGCCTTGGAGCGGGGGTATTGGTAATGAGCAGTTCTTC	CASSPPWSGGIGNEQFF
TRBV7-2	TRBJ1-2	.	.	TGTGCCAGCAGCCCTCCACGACTGTATGGCTACACCTTC	CASSPPRLYGYTF
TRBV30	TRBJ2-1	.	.	TGTGCCTGGGACGTAGGGGTGGCGGGAAGCTCCTACAATGAGCAGTTCTTC	CAWDVGVAGSSYNEQFF
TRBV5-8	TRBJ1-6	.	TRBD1	TGTGCCAGCAGCGTCAACAGGGGTTCCTTTAATTCACCCCTCCACTTT	CASSVNRGSFNSPLHF
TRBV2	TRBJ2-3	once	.	TGTGCCAGCAGGGTGGGCAGTCGAGATACGCAGTATTTT	CASRVGSRDTQYF
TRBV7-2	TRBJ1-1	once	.	TGTGCCAGCAGCTTCCTGGGGAGTGAAGCTTTCTTT	CASSFLGSEAFF
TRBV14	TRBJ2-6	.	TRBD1	TGTGCCAGCAGCCAAGATGCCAGGGGGCTGACTGGGGCCAACGTCCTGACTTTC	CASSQDARGLTGANVLTF
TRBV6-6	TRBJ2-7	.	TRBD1	TGTGCCAGTTCGGGACAGTACTACGAGCAGTACTTC	CASSGQYYEQYF
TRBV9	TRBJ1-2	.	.	TGTGCCAGCAGCCCCCAGGGGCGTAACTATGGCTACACCTTC	CASSPQGRNYGYTF
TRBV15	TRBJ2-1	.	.	TGTGCCACCAGCAGGGACTACAACAATGAGCAGTTCTTC	CATSRDYNNEQFF
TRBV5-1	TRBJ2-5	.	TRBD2	TGCGCCAGCAGCGGGACTAGCGGGAGTTCCGAGACCCAGTACTTC	CASSGTSGSSETQYF
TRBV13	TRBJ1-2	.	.	TGTGCCAGCAGCTTAGCGCAGGGGTACGCCTATGGCTACACCTTC	CASSLAQGYAYGYTF
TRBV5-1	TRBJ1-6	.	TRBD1	TGCGCCAGTACCCCGGGACAGGGATATAATTCACCCCTCCACTTT	CASTPGQGYNSPLHF
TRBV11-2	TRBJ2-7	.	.	TGTGCCAGCAGCTCCAGGATCGAGGAGGGCGAGCAGTACTTC	CASSSRIEEGEQYF
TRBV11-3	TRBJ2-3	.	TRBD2	TGTGCCAGCAGCGCGGGACTAGCCACAGATACGCAGTATTTT	CASSAGLATDTQYF
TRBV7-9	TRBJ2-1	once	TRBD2	TGTGCCAGCAGTCAAGTGGGGACTAGCGGGAGGCGCAATGAGCAGTTCTTC	CASSQVGTSGRRNEQFF
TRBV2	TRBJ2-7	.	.	TGTGCCAGCAGTGACCTCGAGCAGTACTTC	CASSDLEQYF
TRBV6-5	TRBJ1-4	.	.	TGTGCCAGCAGATCAGGGGCCGAGAAACTGTTTTTT	CASRSGAEKLFF
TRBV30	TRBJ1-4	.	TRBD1	TGTGCCTGGAGCCGGACAGGGGCTGAAAAACTGTTTTTT	CAWSRTGAEKLFF
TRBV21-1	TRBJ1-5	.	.	TGTGCCAGCAGCAAAGAAGGATTGGACATTGGGGTAAATCAGCCCCAGCATTTT	CASSKEGLDIGVNQPQHF
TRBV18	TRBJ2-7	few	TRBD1	TGTGCCAGCTCACTTGGTCCGGACAGGGTGAACTACGAGCAGTACTTC	CASSLGPDRVNYEQYF
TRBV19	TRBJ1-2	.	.	TGTGCCAGTAAAGGGGGGGTATCAGGCTACACCTTC	CASKGGVSGYTF
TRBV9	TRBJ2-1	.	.	TGTGCCAGCAGCGTTGCGGCTAGCAGTCACAATGAGCAGTTCTTC	CASSVAASSHNEQFF
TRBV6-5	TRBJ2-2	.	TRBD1	TGTGCCAGCAGTTACGAACAGGGGGCGCGCACCGGGGAGCTGTTTTTT	CASSYEQGARTGELFF
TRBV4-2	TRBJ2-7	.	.	TGTGCCAGCAGCCAAGACATCGGAGGGCTGCCCTACGAGCAGTACTTC	CASSQDIGGLPYEQYF
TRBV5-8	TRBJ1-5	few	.	TGTGCCAGCAGCCCGGACACTCGGGGCAATCAGCCCCAGCATTTT	CASSPDTRGNQPQHF
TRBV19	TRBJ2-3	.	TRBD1	TGTGCCAGTAGTATTATCGGGACAGGGGGCGGAGATACGCAGTATTTT	CASSIIGTGGGDTQYF
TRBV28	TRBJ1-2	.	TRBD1	TGTGCCAGCACCGGAACGCCGGGACAGGGTTGGCGCTACACCTTC	CASTGTPGQGWRYTF
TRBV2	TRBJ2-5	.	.	TGTGCCAGCAGACTACGGGACACCCAAGAGACCCAGTACTTC	CASRLRDTQETQYF
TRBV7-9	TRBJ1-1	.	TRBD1	TGTGCCAGCAGCTTAGATAGGACAGGGGCTGAAGCTTTCTTT	CASSLDRTGAEAFF
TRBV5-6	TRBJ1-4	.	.	TGTGCCAGCAGCTTTGGGTGGGGCGGAGAAAAACTGTTTTTT	CASSFGWGGEKLFF
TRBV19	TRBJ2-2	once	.	TGTGCCAGTAGTGGCACAGCCTGGACCGGGGAGCTGTTTTTT	CASSGTAWTGELFF
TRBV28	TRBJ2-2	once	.	TGTGCCAGCAGTGTCCTCGGTTCGAACACCGGGGAGCTGTTTTTT	CASSVLGSNTGELFF
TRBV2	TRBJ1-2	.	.	TGTGCCAGCAGTGAAGACCGGGGGGATGGCTACACCTTC	CASSEDRGDGYTF
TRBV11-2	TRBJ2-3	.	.	TGTGCCAGCAGCTTAATCCCCTACACAGATACGCAGTATTTT	CASSLIPYTDTQYF
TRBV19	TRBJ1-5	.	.	TGTGCCAGTAGTGGGCAGGGGCGGCAGCCCCAGCATTTT	CASSGQGRQPQHF
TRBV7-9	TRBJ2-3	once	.	TGTGCCAGCAGCCCCACAGGGTTAACGCAGTATTTT	CASSPTGLTQYF
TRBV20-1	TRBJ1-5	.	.	TGCAGTCGGGGGGATCAGCCCCAGCATTTT	CSRGDQPQHF
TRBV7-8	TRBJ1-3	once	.	TGTGCCAGCAGCCGGTCGGCAGGGAACATCCCTGGAAACACCATATATTTT	CASSRSAGNIPGNTIYF
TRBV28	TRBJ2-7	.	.	TGTGCCAGCAGTTTAAGGACAGACGACTACGAGCAGTACTTC	CASSLRTDDYEQYF
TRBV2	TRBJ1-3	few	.	TGTGCCAGCAGTGAAGGGAGAAGCTCTGGAAACACCATATATTTT	CASSEGRSSGNTIYF
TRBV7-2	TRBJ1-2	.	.	TGTGCCAGCAGCCCCGACAGTAACTATGGCTACACCTTC	CASSPDSNYGYTF
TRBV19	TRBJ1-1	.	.	TGTGCCAGTAGTAAGCGGGATGTGAACACTGAAGCTTTCTTT	CASSKRDVNTEAFF
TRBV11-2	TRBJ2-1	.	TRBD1	TGTGCCAGCAGCTTTAGTGGCTACAGGGGCCCCTACAATGAGCAGTTCTTC	CASSFSGYRGPYNEQFF
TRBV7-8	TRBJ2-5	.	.	TGTGCCAGCAGCGCTCAAGCGATAGCGAAAGAGACCCAGTACTTC	CASSAQAIAKETQYF
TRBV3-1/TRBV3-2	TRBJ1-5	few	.	TGTGCCAGCAGCCAAGATCCCCGGCAGCCCCAGCATTTT	CASSQDPRQPQHF
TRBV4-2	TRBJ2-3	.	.	TGTGCCAGCAGCCATCACCCCCGGGGTGAGGCGGCCGTTAAAACAGATACGCAGTATTTT	CASSHHPRGEAAVKTDTQYF
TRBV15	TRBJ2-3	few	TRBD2	TGTGCCACCAGCAGAGAATTACTAGCGGGGGGCACAGATACGCAGTATTTT	CATSRELLAGGTDTQYF